Shown below are 13 T cell receptor beta chains from a single sample sequenced in a study of Tregs in tolerant kidney transplant recipients. Sequencing was performed with immunoSEQ multiplex PCR; in TCRdb, only in-frame clones are kept and a portion is missing. The table lists 50,000 to 85,000 clones, around 90% of them singletons. The material was CD8+ T cells from blood, obtained before the transplant. All receptors come from a human donor who received a combined kidney and bone marrow transplant.

CDR3 loop: CASSYSTATQETQYF. The CDR3 DNA follows: TGTGCCAGCAGTTACTCGACAGCAACCCAAGAGACCCAGTACTTC. The V gene is TRBV6-5, the J gene TRBJ2-5; D perhaps matches TRBD1 (5 bases). Germline V lookup: CDR1 MNHEY, CDR2 SVGAGI. The CDR3 runs to 15 residues. With 0 bases removed from V and 1 base from J, the gap between germline ends came to 9 bases.

The chain links TRBV19 to TRBJ1-5; 8 nucleotides match TRBD1. V trimming: 3 bases; J trimming: 3 bases; junction bases outside the gene matches: 4. This CDR3 region has 15 residues. The germline gives CDR1 LNHDA, CDR2 SQIVND (reference sequence). DNA for the CDR3: TGTGCCAGTAGTATTGGGGGACAGGTCAATCAGCCCCAGCATTTT. As protein: CASSIGGQVNQPQHF.

V is TRBV10-2 and J is TRBJ1-1; D not certain. CDR1 WSHSY and CDR2 SAAADI come from the germline V gene. The CDR3 has 14 amino acids. The germline V and J ends were trimmed by 2 bases and 1 base, with 8 bases remaining between them. The CDR3 nucleotides are TGCGCCAGCAGTGAGCCGAACAGGAACACTGAAGCTTTCTTT. Translated: CASSEPNRNTEAFF.

The chain uses TRBV18 and TRBJ1-5; TRBD1 matches 7 bases. V was clipped by 0 bases and J by 3 bases; unmatched bases: 5. CDR3 length: 16 residues. CDR1 and CDR2 (germline): KGHSH, LQKENI. The CDR3 here is CASSPPVRGLNQPQHF. In DNA, the CDR3 is TGTGCCAGCTCACCACCGGTTAGGGGGCTCAATCAGCCCCAGCATTTT. Combining the CDR3 with reference TRBV18 and TRBJ1-5 gives the whole variable domain NAGVMQNPRHLVRRRGQEARLRCSPMKGHSHVYWYRQLPEEGLKFMVYLQKENIIDESGMPKERFSAEFPKEGPSILRIQQVVRGDSAAYFCASSPPVRGLNQPQHFGDGTRLSIL.

V usage is TRBV6-5 and J usage is TRBJ1-2; D is undetermined. V was cut by 2 bases and J by 4 bases, with 8 bases left in between. There are 13 residues in the CDR3. CDR1 is MNHEY and CDR2 is SVGAGI in the germline V gene. CDR3 sequence: CASSYTRVYGYTF. The CDR3 DNA follows: TGTGCCAGCAGTTACACCCGGGTCTATGGCTACACCTTC.

The chain combines TRBV19 with TRBJ2-7, with 7 bases aligning to TRBD1. V was pared by 5 bases and J by 1 base, with 11 bases of the junction left unmatched. Germline V gene lookup returns CDR1 LNHDA and CDR2 SQIVND (reference sequence). The CDR3 spans 16 residues. The CDR3 region is CASSAVRDSLSYEQYF. The CDR3 DNA reads as TGTGCCAGTAGTGCCGTCCGGGACAGCTTATCCTACGAGCAGTACTTC. Looking up the rest from reference TRBV19 and TRBJ2-7 gives the full variable domain: DGGITQSPKYLFRKEGQNVTLSCEQNLNHDAMYWYRQDPGQGLRLIYYSQIVNDFQKGDIAEGYSVSREKKESFPLTVTSAQKNPTAFYLCASSAVRDSLSYEQYFGPGTRLTVT.

V and J are TRBV7-2 and TRBJ1-2, with TRBD1 matching 9 bases. V dropped 5 bases and J dropped 4; count of bases not matched to a gene: 8. This CDR3 region has 15 residues. Germline CDR1 reads SGHTA; CDR2 reads FQGNSA. In DNA form, the CDR3 reads TGTGCCAGCAGCCCGACGGGGGGACAGGGCTATGGCTACACCTTC. Translated, it gives CASSPTGGQGYGYTF.

This rearrangement joins TRBV6-4 to TRBJ2-1, with D unresolved. Germline loops: CDR1 MRHNA, CDR2 SNTAGT. This CDR3 has 13 residues. V dropped 3 bases and J dropped 5 bases, with 8 bases sitting between them. The CDR3 nucleotides read TGTGCCAGCAGTGAAAGCGTACACAATGAGCAGTTCTTC. Encoded protein: CASSESVHNEQFF.

The CDR3: CASSTHSYTEAFF. The DNA for the CDR3 is TGTGCCAGCAGCACCCATAGTTACACTGAAGCTTTCTTT. The rearrangement uses TRBV27 and TRBJ1-1; no reliable D call. Looked up from germline, CDR1 is MNHEY and CDR2 is SMNVEV (reference sequence). Trimming left V 6 bases short and J 3 bases short, with 11 bases between. There are 13 residues in the CDR3.

The chain carries TRBV6-5 and TRBJ2-7; D perhaps matches TRBD2 (6 bases). V lost 6 bases to trimming and J lost 7 bases, with 13 bases between them. Germline loops: CDR1 MNHEY, CDR2 SVGAGI. The CDR3 has 12 residues. The CDR3: CASSLLAAEQYF. Written as DNA, the CDR3 is TGTGCCAGCAGCCTACTAGCTGCTGAGCAGTACTTC.

This chain uses TRBV4-1 with TRBJ2-7, with 7 bases that match TRBD1. Germline CDR1 is MGHRA and CDR2 is YSYEKL. The CDR3 covers 14 residues. Trimming cost V 4 bases and J 4 bases; bases outside gene matches: 7. The CDR3 loop is CASSPQGQRYEQYF. The CDR3 coding sequence is TGCGCCAGCAGCCCACAGGGACAGCGGTACGAGCAGTACTTC.

V usage is TRBV7-9 and J usage is TRBJ1-2, with TRBD1 identical over 7 bases. The CDR3 loop spans 16 amino acids. Trimming removed 3 bases from V and 4 bases from J; junction bases left unmatched: 11. Germline CDR1 is SEHNR and CDR2 is FQNEAQ (reference sequence). CDR3 nucleotide sequence: TGTGCCAGCAGCTTCGGTTCCAGGGGGTCTACCTATGGCTACACCTTC. This sequence encodes CASSFGSRGSTYGYTF.

DNA for the CDR3: TGTGCCAGCGCGGGGCTCTCCTACGAGCAGTACTTC. Encoded protein: CASAGLSYEQYF. The genes are TRBV7-9 and TRBJ2-7, with a tentative D call TRBD2 (6 bases). With 8 bases removed from V and 0 bases from J, the gap between germline ends came to 8 bases. The CDR3 covers 12 residues. The germline V gene has CDR1 SEHNR and CDR2 FQNEAQ (reference sequence).